The T cell receptor (beta chain) described here comes from a study of CD4 T cells in relation to SARS-CoV-2 and coronaviruses. This clone was seen once. As yet, its antigen is unknown. Sequenced by immunoSEQ multiplex PCR; TCRdb stores in-frame clones only, minus some. The sample carries some 21,000 clones, more than 65% recorded once. V lost 6 bases to trimming and J lost 4 bases, with 13 bases between them. The CDR3 covers 15 residues. Germline V gene sequence: CDR1 MNHNY, CDR2 SVGAGI (reference sequence). The unexposed donors gave CD4+ T cells in about 2011-2018, prior to COVID-19. CD4+ T cells were isolated from the cells after 10 days of culture.

The material sequenced was CD4+ T cells from PBMCs, cultured in vitro. The clonotype comes from a human donor in good health. The V call is TRBV6-6, the J call TRBJ2-6; D possibly corresponds to TRBD1 (5 bases). The CDR3 is CASSSPGSGANVLTF. CDR3 bases: TGTGCCAGCAGCTCCCCAGGGTCGGGGGCCAACGTCCTGACTTTC.